Reported below is one T cell receptor (beta chain). Its antigen remains unknown. Assay: immunoSEQ multiplex PCR; the TCRdb copy retains only in-frame clones and omits some. The top ten clones hold approximately 4% of a sample with about 200,000 clones, roughly nine tenths of them seen once. The CDR3 contains 18 residues. Trimming cost V 2 bases and J 4 bases; bases outside gene matches: 15. Germline-derived CDR1 and CDR2 are PRHDT and FYEKMQ (reference sequence). This entry is derived from a study of T cell responses to AZD1222 COVID-19 vaccine. Study-wide findings and caveats: Repertoires were obtained solely post-peak T cell response. Donors were chiefly white British, with a greater number of females, and clonal diversity was perhaps underestimated.

The sequence was collected from an adult who received the MenACWY meningococcal vaccine as a control. Source: peripheral blood, taken 28 days after the second dose of the MenACWY control vaccine. The rearrangement uses TRBV13 and TRBJ1-2; 8 bases are shared with TRBD1. The CDR3 DNA follows: TGTGCCAGCAGCTTACTAGGGCAGGGGGCGGATAAGTCCTATGGCTACACCTTC. Protein product: CASSLLGQGADKSYGYTF.